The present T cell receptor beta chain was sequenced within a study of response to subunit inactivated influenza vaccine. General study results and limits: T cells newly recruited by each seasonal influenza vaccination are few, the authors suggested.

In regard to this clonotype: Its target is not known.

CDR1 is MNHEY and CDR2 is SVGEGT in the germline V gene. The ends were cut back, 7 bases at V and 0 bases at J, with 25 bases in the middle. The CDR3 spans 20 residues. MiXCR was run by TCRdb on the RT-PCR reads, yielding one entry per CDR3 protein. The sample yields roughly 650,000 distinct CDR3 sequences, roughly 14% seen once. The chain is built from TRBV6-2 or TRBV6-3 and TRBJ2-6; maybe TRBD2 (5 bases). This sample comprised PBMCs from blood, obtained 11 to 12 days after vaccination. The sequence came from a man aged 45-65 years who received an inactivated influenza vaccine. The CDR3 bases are TGTGCCAGCAAGGAATTTAATCTCGGACCGGGGAACTCTGGGGCCAACGTCCTGACTTTC. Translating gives CASKEFNLGPGNSGANVLTF.